The next 20 T cell receptor beta chains were all read from a single sample in a study of blood T cell repertoires in COVID-19. The data were produced by immunoSEQ multiplex PCR, yet TCRdb's version contains in-frame clones alone and is incomplete. The sample has about 200,000 clones; about 90% are singletons. Sequenced input: PBMCs or T cells enriched from blood (not recorded which). All receptors derive from a woman in her 30s with acute COVID-19.

The CDR3 is CASDRLRGYTF. The CDR3 DNA reads TGTGCCAGCGACCGACTGCGTGGCTACACCTTC. The chain carries TRBV7-9 and TRBJ1-2, with D unclear. The ends were cut back, 8 bases at V and 7 bases at J, with 11 bases in the middle. This CDR3 comprises 11 residues. Germline values: CDR1 SEHNR, CDR2 FQNEAQ (reference sequence).

The J gene is TRBJ1-4, the V gene TRBV13; 9 bases match TRBD1. Trimming cost V 3 bases and J 5 bases; bases outside gene matches: 1. The CDR3 has 14 residues. Germline V gene lookup returns CDR1 PRHDT and CDR2 FYEKMQ (reference sequence). CDR3 sequence: CASSLGQGNEKLFF. CDR3 DNA sequence: TGTGCCAGCAGCTTGGGACAGGGAAATGAAAAACTGTTTTTT.

The CDR3, as DNA: TGTGCCAGCAGCGCCCCGGATAAGGGGCCGTACGAGCAGTACTTC. Protein: CASSAPDKGPYEQYF. The J gene is TRBJ2-7, the V gene TRBV9, with D possibly matching TRBD1 (5 bases). The CDR3 contains 15 residues. Germline CDR1 and CDR2: SGDLS and YYNGEE. Trimming stripped 3 bases from V and 4 bases from J, with 17 bases between.

The V and J genes are TRBV13 and TRBJ1-1, with TRBD1 identical over 9 bases. Germline V lookup: CDR1 PRHDT, CDR2 FYEKMQ (reference sequence). The CDR3 is made up of 16 amino acids. Trimming removed 5 bases from V and 0 bases from J; junction bases left unmatched: 7. The CDR3 nucleotides are TGTGCCAGCAGCCCAACCGGGACAGGGCTGAACACTGAAGCTTTCTTT. Translation gives CASSPTGTGLNTEAFF.

This chain connects TRBV29-1 to TRBJ2-3; TRBD2 matches 12 bases. The CDR3 loop spans 14 amino acids. V gave up 7 bases and J gave up 2 bases; unmatched junction bases: 4. Germline V gene lookup returns CDR1 SQVTM and CDR2 ANQGSEA. The CDR3 sequence is CSGGLAGITDTQYF. The CDR3 DNA sequence: TGCAGCGGAGGACTAGCGGGGATCACAGATACGCAGTATTTT.

This clone was found a few times. The chain recombines TRBV2 with TRBJ2-7, with 7 bases lining up with TRBD1. V shed 6 bases, J shed 3 bases, and the junction held 8 bases outside the gene matches. Germline V gene lookup returns CDR1 SNHLY and CDR2 FYNNEI. The CDR3 is made up of 14 amino acids. DNA of the CDR3: TGTGCCAGCAGGAAGGACAGGAATATCTACGAGCAGTACTTC. The encoded protein is CASRKDRNIYEQYF.

This chain connects TRBV19 to TRBJ1-6, with 7 bases aligning to TRBD1. The CDR3 runs 13 residues. Germline V lookup: CDR1 LNHDA, CDR2 SQIVND (reference sequence). Trimming took 6 bases from V and 8 from J; bases not matched to a gene: 4. The chain's CDR3 is CASRVDRDSPLHF. DNA of the CDR3: TGTGCCAGTAGAGTAGACAGGGATTCACCCCTCCACTTT.

The V gene is TRBV11-1, the J gene TRBJ2-2; TRBD2 matches at 7 bases. Trimming cost V 7 bases and J 7 bases; bases outside gene matches: 6. CDR1 and CDR2 (germline): SGHAT, FQDESV (reference sequence). The CDR3 length is 13 residues. The CDR3 DNA is TGTGCCAGCACCCGCACGGGAGGCGGGGAGCTGTTTTTT. This translates into CASTRTGGGELFF.

The V call is TRBV19, the J call TRBJ1-2, with TRBD1 matching over 7 bases. CDR1 and CDR2 from the germline V gene are LNHDA and SQIVND (reference sequence). CDR3 size: 15 residues. The V and J ends lost 5 bases and 0 bases, in that order; junction bases with no gene match: 6. In nucleotides, the CDR3 is TGTGCCAGTAGTTCCCGGGACAGATCTAACTATGGCTACACCTTC. The encoded protein is CASSSRDRSNYGYTF.

This sequence joins TRBV30 and TRBJ1-4, with D possibly being TRBD1 (5 bases). This CDR3 is 13 amino acids long. The germline gives CDR1 GTSNPN, CDR2 SVGIG (reference sequence). The V end was cut by 4 bases, the J end by 6 bases, with 12 bases between. CDR3 sequence (DNA): TGTGCCTGGAATCGAGACAGCTATGAAAAACTGTTTTTT. Amino acid sequence: CAWNRDSYEKLFF.

The genes are TRBV5-6 and TRBJ2-3, with 8 bases that match TRBD2. This CDR3 spans 13 amino acids. Germline V gene sequence: CDR1 SGHDT, CDR2 YYEEEE. V shed 0 bases, J shed 15 bases, and the junction held 9 bases outside the gene matches. CDR3 in amino acids: CASSLEGGTRQYF. In nucleotides, the CDR3 is TGTGCCAGCAGCTTGGAGGGCGGGACTAGACAATATTTT.

The chain's CDR3 is CATSDPQGAEAFF. CDR3 bases: TGTGCCACCAGTGATCCGCAGGGGGCTGAAGCTTTCTTT. This rearrangement joins TRBV24-1 to TRBJ1-1, with TRBD1 matching over 7 bases. The CDR3 extends over 13 amino acids. Per germline, CDR1 KGHDR and CDR2 SFDVKD. V was pared by 3 bases and J by 6 bases, with 3 bases of the junction left unmatched.

There are a few counts of this clone. The V gene is TRBV2, the J gene TRBJ1-5, with no clear D. This CDR3 contains 16 residues. From germline, CDR1 is SNHLY and CDR2 FYNNEI. V was cut by 5 bases and J by 0 bases, with 14 bases left in between. CDR3: CASSSTPQYSNQPQHF. The CDR3, as DNA: TGTGCCAGCAGTTCCACACCACAGTATAGCAATCAGCCCCAGCATTTT.

The V gene is TRBV5-1, the J gene TRBJ2-7, with D possibly being TRBD1 (6 bases). This CDR3 is built from 14 residues. CDR1 and CDR2 from the germline V gene are SGHRS and YFSETQ. V was pared by 0 bases and J by 3 bases, with 10 bases between. CDR3 residues: CASSLVVGGYEQYF. The CDR3 DNA is TGCGCCAGCAGCTTGGTAGTAGGGGGCTACGAGCAGTACTTC.

The chain links TRBV19 to TRBJ2-2; 9 nucleotides line up with TRBD2. The CDR3 loop spans 16 amino acids. Germline assignment: CDR1 LNHDA and CDR2 SQIVND (reference sequence). J was trimmed by 7 bases and V by 4 bases; bases with no gene match: 10. The CDR3 sequence: CASSSPGGRASGELFF. CDR3 in DNA: TGTGCCAGTAGTAGCCCCGGCGGGAGGGCGAGCGGGGAGCTGTTTTTT.

This chain connects TRBV2 to TRBJ1-2; 9 nucleotides match TRBD1. Germline V CDR1 and CDR2: SNHLY, FYNNEI. This CDR3 region has 14 residues. V shed 10 bases and J 4 bases; nucleotides not matched to a gene: 10. The chain's CDR3 is CATLPGQGIYGYTF. The DNA of the CDR3 is TGTGCCACCCTACCAGGACAGGGGATCTATGGCTACACCTTC.

The chain joins TRBV18 to TRBJ1-5; 10 positions match TRBD1. Germline CDR1 reads KGHSH; CDR2 reads LQKENI. With V trimmed by 3 bases and J by 5 bases, 7 bases remained unmatched. This CDR3 is built from 16 residues. CDR3 protein: CASSPGDRGFYQPQHF. The CDR3 DNA reads TGTGCCAGCTCACCTGGGGACAGGGGATTTTATCAGCCCCAGCATTTT.

The chain links TRBV9 to TRBJ2-3; no reliable D call. V lost 4 bases, J lost 2 bases, and 11 bases lay in between. The CDR3 runs 14 residues. CDR1 is SGDLS and CDR2 is YYNGEE in the germline V gene. CDR3 residues: CASSLDSITDTQYF. In nucleotides, the CDR3 is TGTGCCAGCAGCCTCGACTCAATCACAGATACGCAGTATTTT.

The genes are TRBV11-2 and TRBJ1-5; D remains unclear. Deletions cut 1 base from V and 7 bases from J, with 8 bases between. CDR3 length: 13 residues. In germline, CDR1 is SGHAT, CDR2 FQNNGV. The CDR3, as DNA: TGTGCCAGCAGCTTAGGGGGAGGGCAGCCCCAGCATTTT. It is translated as CASSLGGGQPQHF. The entire variable domain, with the rest obtained from reference TRBV11-2 and TRBJ1-5, is as follows: EAGVAQSPRYKIIEKRQSVAFWCNPISGHATLYWYQQILGQGPKLLIQFQNNGVVDDSQLPKDRFSAERLKGVDSTLKIQPAKLEDSAVYLCASSLGGGQPQHFGDGTRLSIL.

The chain uses TRBV15 and TRBJ2-2; D possibly corresponds to TRBD1 (6 bases). Germline loops: CDR1 LNHNV, CDR2 YYDKDF (reference sequence). The V end lost 7 bases, the J end lost 6 bases, and 12 bases lay between the germline ends. This CDR3 spans 13 amino acids. Here the CDR3 reads CATTPGAAGELFF. The CDR3 DNA reads TGTGCCACCACCCCAGGGGCCGCCGGGGAGCTGTTTTTT.